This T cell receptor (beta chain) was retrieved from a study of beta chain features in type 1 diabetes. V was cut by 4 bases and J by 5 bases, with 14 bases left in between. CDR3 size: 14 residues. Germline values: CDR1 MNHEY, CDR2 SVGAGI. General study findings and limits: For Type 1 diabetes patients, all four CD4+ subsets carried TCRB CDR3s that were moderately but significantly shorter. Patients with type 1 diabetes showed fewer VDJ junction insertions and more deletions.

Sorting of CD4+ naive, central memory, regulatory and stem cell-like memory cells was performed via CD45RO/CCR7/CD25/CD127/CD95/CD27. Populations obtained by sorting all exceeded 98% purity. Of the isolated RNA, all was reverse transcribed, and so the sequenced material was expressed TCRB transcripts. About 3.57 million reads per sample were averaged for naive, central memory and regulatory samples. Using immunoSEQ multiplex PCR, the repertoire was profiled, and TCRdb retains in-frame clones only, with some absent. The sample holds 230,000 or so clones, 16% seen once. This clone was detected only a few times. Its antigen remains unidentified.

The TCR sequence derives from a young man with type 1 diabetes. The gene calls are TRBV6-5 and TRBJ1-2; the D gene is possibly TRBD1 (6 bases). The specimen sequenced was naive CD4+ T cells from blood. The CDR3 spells CASSLRTDVYGYTF. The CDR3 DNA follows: TGTGCCAGCAGTTTGAGGACAGATGTTTATGGCTACACCTTC.